This section outlines one TCR beta chain sequence together with its context. The antigen is not known. The entry originates in a study of T cell responses to AZD1222 COVID-19 vaccine. Findings and limits, study-wide: Spike was spanned by vaccine-associated CD4 TCRs, which were dominant at 160-218 and 743-854. Among those given AZD1222, only five or six were seropositive at baseline.

Data came from immunoSEQ multiplex PCR; TCRdb stores just in-frame clones and leaves some out. The table has about 170,000 clones, approximately 92% seen once. The CDR3 is 18 residues long. Per germline, CDR1 LNHDA and CDR2 SQIVND (reference sequence). The germline V and J ends were trimmed by 3 bases and 3 bases, with 21 bases remaining between them. Specimen: peripheral blood, collected on day 0 of AZD1222 vaccination. This receptor was identified in an adult in good health. The chain recombines TRBV19 with TRBJ1-5; D is perhaps TRBD1 (6 bases). As DNA, the CDR3 is TGTGCCAGTAGTATTAGGTCGGGGGCCGGGGCCGACAATCAGCCCCAGCATTTT. The encoded protein is CASSIRSGAGADNQPQHF.